This paragraph covers one T cell receptor (beta chain) sequence. Its target antigen remains unknown. Per-base qualities were not stored, and no clone one base away is much larger. The data belong to a study of T-cell reconstitution after alpha-beta-depleted transplantation in children (dated by TCRdb to 2016 to 2017). Concerning the study at large: Using TCR repertoire profiling, the study quantitatively followed how T-cell immune reconstitution unfolded in children after TCRalphabeta/CD19-depleted allogeneic hematopoietic cell transplantation.

Libraries were constructed by PCR. Data came from an Illumina HiSeq 2500. To normalize quantification of the TCRbeta repertoire, the TCR libraries were built with molecular barcoding that relied on unique molecular identifiers. TCRdb passed the public sequencing reads through fastp at Q25 and MiXCR, retaining productive beta sequences. Each record represents a unique CDR3 protein, reported with the most common genes and DNA among its rows. The sample includes around 960,000 distinct CDR3 sequences, with around 30% observed a single time. The ten largest make up 28% of the sample. The treatment or condition label, read with the paper, signifies: allogeneic hematopoietic cell transplantation with graft depleted of TCRalphabeta T cells and CD19 B cells. The children who served as transplant recipients had been given grafts of TCRalphabeta/CD19-depleted allogeneic hematopoietic cells. The V end gives up 6 bases and the J end 7 bases, leaving 6 bases in the junction not matched to a gene. The CDR3 covers 13 residues, taking in both the cysteine and the phenylalanine. Here the CDR3 DNA is all that survives: 39 bases in frame from base 1. The germline V gene sets CDR1 to SGHTA and CDR2 to FQGNSA.

Findings and caveats that apply to the study as a whole: About two months after transplant, the apparently early recovery of alphabetaT-cell counts reportedly depended on just several hundred clones that had expanded rapidly and came from non-depleted graft cells. The high TCRbeta diversity at day 60 in some patients was ascribed to recipient T cells and intrathymic progenitors that had survived conditioning. Hyperexpanded clone frequencies declined over subsequent months; after one year, T-cell counts and TCRbeta diversity were mostly attributed to newly produced T cells.

This receptor was obtained from a boy under three years old who had a stem cell transplant for SCID, so the T cells may come from the graft donor. Recombination connected TRBV7-2 to TRBJ2-1, with 7 bases in between that match TRBD1. This specimen consisted of PBMCs, mostly from graft donor cells, obtained 360 days after TCRalphabeta/CD19-depleted stem cell transplant. The DNA reads as follows: TGTGCCAGCAGTCAACAGGGGCGGAATGAGCAGTTCTTC. It translates as CASSQQGRNEQFF.